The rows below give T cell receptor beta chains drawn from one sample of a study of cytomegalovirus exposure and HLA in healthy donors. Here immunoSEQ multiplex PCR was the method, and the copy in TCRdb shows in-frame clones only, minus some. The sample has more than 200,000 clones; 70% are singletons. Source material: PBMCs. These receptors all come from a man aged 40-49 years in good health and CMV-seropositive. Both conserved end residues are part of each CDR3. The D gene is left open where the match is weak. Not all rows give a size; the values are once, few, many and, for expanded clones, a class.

CASSYSGGNTEAFF | TGTGCCAGCAGTTACTCCGGGGGGAACACTGAAGCTTTCTTT | TRBV6-5 | once | TRBJ1-1 | NA
CASSPPDRAYTEAFF | TGTGCCAGCAGTCCACCGGACAGGGCCTACACTGAAGCTTTCTTT | TRBV6-5 | NA | TRBJ1-1 | TRBD1
CASSSPGGGGRKTQYF | TGTGCCAGCAGTTCACCGGGGGGAGGGGGAAGAAAGACCCAGTACTTC | TRBV6-5 | NA | TRBJ2-5 | NA
CASTHMPPYEQYF | TGTGCCAGCACCCACATGCCCCCCTACGAGCAGTACTTC | TRBV6-1 | NA | TRBJ2-7 | NA
CASSDGALNTEAFF | TGTGCCAGCAGCGATGGGGCGTTGAACACTGAAGCTTTCTTT | TRBV9 | NA | TRBJ1-1 | NA
CASGSGTSYGYTF | TGTGCTAGTGGTTCCGGGACATCGTATGGCTACACCTTC | TRBV12-5 | once | TRBJ1-2 | NA
CASSLRQGASGNTIYF | TGTGCCAGCAGCTTGAGACAGGGGGCGTCTGGAAACACCATATATTTT | TRBV7-2 | NA | TRBJ1-3 | TRBD1
CASSLWGRGQEKLFF | TGTGCCAGCAGTTTATGGGGCAGGGGTCAGGAAAAACTGTTTTTT | TRBV28 | NA | TRBJ1-4 | NA
CASSTQLSTEAFF | TGTGCCAGCAGTACACAGCTGAGCACTGAAGCTTTCTTT | TRBV2 | few | TRBJ1-1 | NA
CASSYSGGLNQPQHF | TGTGCCAGCAGTTACTCTGGGGGCCTCAATCAGCCCCAGCATTTT | TRBV6-5 | NA | TRBJ1-5 | NA
CASSSGQGAYEQYF | TGCGCCAGCAGCAGCGGTCAAGGAGCCTACGAGCAGTACTTC | TRBV5-1 | NA | TRBJ2-7 | NA
CASTVSGANVLTF | TGCGCCAGCACAGTCTCTGGGGCCAACGTCCTGACTTTC | TRBV10-2 | NA | TRBJ2-6 | NA
CASSLDRVRGYTF | TGTGCCAGCAGCTTAGACAGGGTTCGTGGCTACACCTTC | TRBV11-2 | once | TRBJ1-2 | NA
CSVLRGTEAFF | TGCAGCGTCCTCCGGGGCACTGAAGCTTTCTTT | TRBV29-1 | few | TRBJ1-1 | NA
CAAGGFRGQFF | TGTGCCGCGGGGGGGTTCCGGGGACAGTTCTTC | TRBV19 | NA | TRBJ2-1 | TRBD2
CAISESGGGAGTGELFF | TGTGCCATCAGTGAGTCAGGGGGCGGCGCTGGGACCGGGGAGCTGTTTTTT | TRBV10-3 | NA | TRBJ2-2 | TRBD1
CASSTGGAANEKLFF | TGTGCCAGTAGTACGGGGGGGGCGGCTAATGAAAAACTGTTTTTT | TRBV19 | NA | TRBJ1-4 | NA
CASSPSGNQPQHF | TGTGCCAGCAGTCCTTCCGGGAATCAGCCCCAGCATTTT | TRBV6-5 | NA | TRBJ1-5 | NA